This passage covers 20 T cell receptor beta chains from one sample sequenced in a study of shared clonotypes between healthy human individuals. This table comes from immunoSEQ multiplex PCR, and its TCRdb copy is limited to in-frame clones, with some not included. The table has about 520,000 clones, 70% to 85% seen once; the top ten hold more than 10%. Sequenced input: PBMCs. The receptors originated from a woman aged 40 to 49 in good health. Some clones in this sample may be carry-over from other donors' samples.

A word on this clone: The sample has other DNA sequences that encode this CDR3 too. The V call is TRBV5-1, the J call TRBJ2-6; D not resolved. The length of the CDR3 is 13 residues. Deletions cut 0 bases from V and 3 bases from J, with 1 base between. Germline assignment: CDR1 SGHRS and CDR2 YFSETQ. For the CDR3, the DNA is TGCGCCAGCAGCTTGGATGGGGCCAACGTCCTGACTTTC. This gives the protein CASSLDGANVLTF.

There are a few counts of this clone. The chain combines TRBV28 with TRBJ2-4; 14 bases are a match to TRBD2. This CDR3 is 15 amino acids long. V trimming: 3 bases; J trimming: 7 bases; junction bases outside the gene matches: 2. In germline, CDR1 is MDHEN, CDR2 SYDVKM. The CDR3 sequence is CASSFWTSGGNIQYF. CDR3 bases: TGTGCCAGCAGTTTTTGGACTAGCGGGGGGAACATTCAGTACTTC.

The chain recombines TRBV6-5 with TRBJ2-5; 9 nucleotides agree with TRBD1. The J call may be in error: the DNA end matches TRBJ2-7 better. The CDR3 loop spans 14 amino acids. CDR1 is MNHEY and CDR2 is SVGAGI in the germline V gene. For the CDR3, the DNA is TGTGCCAGCAGTAAGGACAGGGGTCCCCACGAGCAGTACTTC. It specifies CASSKDRGPHEQYF.

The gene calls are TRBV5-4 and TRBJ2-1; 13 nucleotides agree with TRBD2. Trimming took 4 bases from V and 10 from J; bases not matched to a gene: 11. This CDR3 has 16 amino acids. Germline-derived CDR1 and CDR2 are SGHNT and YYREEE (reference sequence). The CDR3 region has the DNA TGTGCCAGCAGCCTAGGCGGACTAGCGGGAGTGGAAGAGCAGTTCTTC. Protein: CASSLGGLAGVEEQFF. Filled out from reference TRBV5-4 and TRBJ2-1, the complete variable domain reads ETGVTQSPTHLIKTRGQQVTLRCSSQSGHNTVSWYQQALGQGPQFIFQYYREEENGRGNFPPRFSGLQFPNYSSELNVNALELDDSALYLCASSLGGLAGVEEQFFGPGTRLTVL.

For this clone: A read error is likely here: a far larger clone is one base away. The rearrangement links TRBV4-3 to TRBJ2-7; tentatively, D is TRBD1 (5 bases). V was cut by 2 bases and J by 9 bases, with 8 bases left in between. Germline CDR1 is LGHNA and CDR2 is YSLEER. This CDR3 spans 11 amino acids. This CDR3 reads CASSQQGGQYF. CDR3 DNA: TGCGCCAGCAGCCAACAGGGCGGGCAGTACTTC.

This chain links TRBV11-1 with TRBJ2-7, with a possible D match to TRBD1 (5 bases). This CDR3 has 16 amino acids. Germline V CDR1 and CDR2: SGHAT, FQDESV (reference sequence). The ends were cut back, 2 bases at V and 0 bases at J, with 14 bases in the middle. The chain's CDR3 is CASSLLGAGASYEQYF. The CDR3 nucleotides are TGTGCCAGCAGCTTATTAGGGGCTGGGGCCTCCTACGAGCAGTACTTC.

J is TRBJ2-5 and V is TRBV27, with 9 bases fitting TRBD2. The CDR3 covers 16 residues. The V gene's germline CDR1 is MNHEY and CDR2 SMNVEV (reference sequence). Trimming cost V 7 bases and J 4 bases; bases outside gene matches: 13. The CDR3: CASTRSPSGTGETQYF. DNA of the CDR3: TGTGCCAGCACCAGGAGCCCTAGCGGGACGGGAGAGACCCAGTACTTC.

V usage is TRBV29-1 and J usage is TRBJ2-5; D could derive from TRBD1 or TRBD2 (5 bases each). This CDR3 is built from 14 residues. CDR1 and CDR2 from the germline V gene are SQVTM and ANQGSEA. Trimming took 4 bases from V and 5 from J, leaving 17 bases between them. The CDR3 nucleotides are TGCAGCGTTGCCGGGGCAGACAGAGGCGAGACCCAGTACTTC. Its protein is CSVAGADRGETQYF.

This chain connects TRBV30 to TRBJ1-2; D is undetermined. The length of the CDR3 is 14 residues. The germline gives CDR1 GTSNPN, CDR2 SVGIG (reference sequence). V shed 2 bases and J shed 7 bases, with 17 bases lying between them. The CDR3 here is CAWSRRGSLSGYTF. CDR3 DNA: TGTGCCTGGAGTAGGCGCGGATCCCTAAGTGGCTACACCTTC.

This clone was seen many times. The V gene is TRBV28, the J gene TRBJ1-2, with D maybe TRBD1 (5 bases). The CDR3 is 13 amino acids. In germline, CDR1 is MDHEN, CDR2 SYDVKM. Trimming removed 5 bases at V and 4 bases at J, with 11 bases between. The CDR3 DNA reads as TGTGCCAGCAGTACACAGGCGAGCTATGGCTACACCTTC. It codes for CASSTQASYGYTF.

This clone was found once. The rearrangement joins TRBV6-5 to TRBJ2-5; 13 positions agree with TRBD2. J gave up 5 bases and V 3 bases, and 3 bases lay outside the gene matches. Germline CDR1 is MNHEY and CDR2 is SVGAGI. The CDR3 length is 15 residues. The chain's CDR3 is CASSYGLAGAETQYF. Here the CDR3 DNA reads TGTGCCAGCAGTTATGGACTAGCGGGAGCTGAGACCCAGTACTTC.

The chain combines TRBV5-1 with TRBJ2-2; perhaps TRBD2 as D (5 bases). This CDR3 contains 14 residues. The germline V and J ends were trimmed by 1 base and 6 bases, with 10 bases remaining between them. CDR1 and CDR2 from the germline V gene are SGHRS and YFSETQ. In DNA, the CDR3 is TGCGCCAGCAGCTTGTTATTGGACTCCGGGGAGCTGTTTTTT. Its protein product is CASSLLLDSGELFF. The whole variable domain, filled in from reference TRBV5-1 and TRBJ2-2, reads KAGVTQTPRYLIKTRGQQVTLSCSPISGHRSVSWYQQTPGQGLQFLFEYFSETQRNKGNFPGRFSGRQFSNSRSEMNVSTLELGDSALYLCASSLLLDSGELFFGEGSRLTVL.

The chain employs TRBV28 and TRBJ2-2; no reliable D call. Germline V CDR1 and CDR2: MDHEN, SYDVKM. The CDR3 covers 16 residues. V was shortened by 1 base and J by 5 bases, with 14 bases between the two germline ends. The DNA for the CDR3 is TGTGCCAGCAGTTTATATCGTGGTGAGAGGACCGGGGAGCTGTTTTTT. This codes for CASSLYRGERTGELFF.

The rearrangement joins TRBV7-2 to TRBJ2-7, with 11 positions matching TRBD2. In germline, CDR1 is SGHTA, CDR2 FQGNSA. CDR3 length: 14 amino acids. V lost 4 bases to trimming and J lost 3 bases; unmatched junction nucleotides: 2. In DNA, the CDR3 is TGTGCCAGCAGCTCGACTAGCGGGAACTACGAGCAGTACTTC. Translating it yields CASSSTSGNYEQYF.

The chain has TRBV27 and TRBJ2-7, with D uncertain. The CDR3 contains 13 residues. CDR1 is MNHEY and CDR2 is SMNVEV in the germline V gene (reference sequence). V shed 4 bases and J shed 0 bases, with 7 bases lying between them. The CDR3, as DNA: TGTGCCAGCAGTTCGCGGATCTCCTACGAGCAGTACTTC. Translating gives CASSSRISYEQYF.

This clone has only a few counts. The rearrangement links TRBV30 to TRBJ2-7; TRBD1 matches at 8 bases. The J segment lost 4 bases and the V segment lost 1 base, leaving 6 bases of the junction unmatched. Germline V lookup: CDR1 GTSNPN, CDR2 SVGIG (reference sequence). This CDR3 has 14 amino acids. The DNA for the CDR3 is TGTGCCTGGAGTGGAGGACAGGGAGGTTACGAGCAGTACTTC. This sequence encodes CAWSGGQGGYEQYF.

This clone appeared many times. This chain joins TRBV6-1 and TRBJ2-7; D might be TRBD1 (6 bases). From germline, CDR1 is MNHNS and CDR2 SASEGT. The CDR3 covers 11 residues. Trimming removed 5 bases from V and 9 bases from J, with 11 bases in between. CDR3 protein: CASSPGVWQYF. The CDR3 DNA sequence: TGTGCCAGCAGTCCAGGGGTGTGGCAGTACTTC.

The CDR3 loop is CAWHFPDRQNSPLHF. DNA of the CDR3: TGTGCCTGGCACTTTCCCGACCGCCAAAATTCACCCCTCCACTTT. V usage is TRBV30 and J usage is TRBJ1-6; D call uncertain. Trimming stripped 5 bases from V and 7 bases from J, with 18 bases between. In germline, CDR1 is GTSNPN, CDR2 SVGIG (reference sequence). CDR3 length: 15 residues.

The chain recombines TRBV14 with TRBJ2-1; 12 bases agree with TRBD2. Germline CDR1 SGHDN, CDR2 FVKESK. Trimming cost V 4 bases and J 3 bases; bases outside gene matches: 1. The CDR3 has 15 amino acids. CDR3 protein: CASSRTSGIYNEQFF. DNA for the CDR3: TGTGCCAGCAGCCGGACTAGCGGGATCTACAATGAGCAGTTCTTC.

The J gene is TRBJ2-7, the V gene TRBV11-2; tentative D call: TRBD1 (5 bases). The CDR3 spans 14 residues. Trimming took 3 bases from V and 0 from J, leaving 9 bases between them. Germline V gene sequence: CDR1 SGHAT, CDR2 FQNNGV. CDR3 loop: CASSLRQSSYEQYF. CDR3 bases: TGTGCCAGCAGCTTGAGACAGAGCTCCTACGAGCAGTACTTC. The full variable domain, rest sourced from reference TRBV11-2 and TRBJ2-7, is EAGVAQSPRYKIIEKRQSVAFWCNPISGHATLYWYQQILGQGPKLLIQFQNNGVVDDSQLPKDRFSAERLKGVDSTLKIQPAKLEDSAVYLCASSLRQSSYEQYFGPGTRLTVT.